What follows are 9 T cell receptor beta chains derived from one specimen sequenced in a study of blood T cell repertoires in COVID-19. Sequencing used immunoSEQ multiplex PCR; TCRdb keeps in-frame clones, though not all of them. Found here are around 63,000 clones, 75% to 90% of them singletons; the top ten hold over 15%. The sample comprised peripheral blood. The origin of the receptors is a woman aged 55-70 years with COVID-19, enrolled during active disease.

The V gene is TRBV11-3, the J gene TRBJ1-2; 8 positions match TRBD1. This CDR3 is built from 15 residues. V lost 5 bases and J lost 6; bases outside the gene matches: 11. Germline CDR1 is SGHNT and CDR2 is YENEEA. CDR3 protein: CASSPWTGKIDGYTF. CDR3 coding DNA: TGTGCCAGCAGCCCGTGGACAGGGAAGATCGATGGCTACACCTTC.

The rearrangement joins TRBV19 to TRBJ1-4; 10 nucleotides match TRBD1. Germline V gene sequence: CDR1 LNHDA, CDR2 SQIVND (reference sequence). Trimming took 7 bases from V and 10 from J; bases not matched to a gene: 9. The CDR3 spans 14 residues. CDR3 residues: CASTGGQGVRKLFF. The CDR3, as DNA: TGTGCCAGTACCGGCGGACAGGGGGTGCGAAAACTGTTTTTT. The whole variable domain, filled in from reference TRBV19 and TRBJ1-4, reads DGGITQSPKYLFRKEGQNVTLSCEQNLNHDAMYWYRQDPGQGLRLIYYSQIVNDFQKGDIAEGYSVSREKKESFPLTVTSAQKNPTAFYLCASTGGQGVRKLFFGSGTQLSVL.

This rearrangement joins TRBV2 to TRBJ2-3, with TRBD2 identical over 10 bases. This CDR3 region has 14 residues. Germline lookup yields CDR1 SNHLY and CDR2 FYNNEI. Trimming at V came to 6 bases and at J to 6 bases, leaving 6 bases not matched to a gene. CDR3 loop: CASRPGLATDTQYF. The DNA of the CDR3 is TGTGCCAGCAGGCCGGGACTAGCGACCGATACGCAGTATTTT.

The rearrangement uses TRBV20-1 and TRBJ1-1; no clear D gene. V lost 5 bases, J lost 1 base, and 5 bases lay in between. CDR1 and CDR2 (germline): DFQATT, SNEGSKA (reference sequence). This CDR3 contains 11 residues. Here the CDR3 DNA reads TGCAGTGCTTACAAGAACACTGAAGCTTTCTTT. Translating it yields CSAYKNTEAFF.

The rearrangement joins TRBV11-3 to TRBJ2-5; perhaps TRBD2 as D (6 bases). The V end was cut by 8 bases, the J end by 5 bases, with 27 bases between. The CDR3 runs 17 residues. Germline CDR1 reads SGHNT; CDR2 reads YENEEA. CDR3 sequence (DNA): TGTGCCAGCTTTTACAATACCGGAAGAAGTCGGGGGGAGACCCAGTACTTC. As protein: CASFYNTGRSRGETQYF.

The chain joins TRBV11-2 to TRBJ2-7, with TRBD2 matching over 8 bases. Unmatched junction bases numbered 8, after V lost 2 bases and J lost 2 bases. Germline CDR1 SGHAT, CDR2 FQNNGV. The CDR3 has 16 residues. CDR3 protein: CASSLSSGTSAYEQYF. CDR3 DNA: TGTGCCAGCAGCTTATCATCCGGGACTAGTGCCTACGAGCAGTACTTC.

V usage is TRBV19 and J usage is TRBJ2-1, with TRBD2 identical over 10 bases. This CDR3 has 14 residues. Germline V gives CDR1 LNHDA, CDR2 SQIVND (reference sequence). The ends lost 4 bases at V and 8 bases at J; junction bases unmatched: 5. CDR3 loop: CASSTLAGAHEQFF. The CDR3 DNA follows: TGTGCCAGTAGTACCCTAGCGGGAGCCCATGAGCAGTTCTTC.

The J gene is TRBJ1-2, the V gene TRBV30, with 8 bases lining up with TRBD1. V lost 3 bases to trimming and J lost 13 bases; unmatched junction nucleotides: 10. Germline V gives CDR1 GTSNPN, CDR2 SVGIG (reference sequence). CDR3 length equals 12 residues. CDR3 sequence: CAWRGPQGVCTF. The CDR3 nucleotides read TGTGCCTGGAGAGGTCCACAGGGGGTCTGCACCTTC.

The chain's CDR3 is CAWRVSSWRGRHTEAFF. The CDR3 region has the DNA TGTGCCTGGAGAGTTTCGAGTTGGAGAGGGAGACACACTGAAGCTTTCTTT. The chain combines TRBV30 with TRBJ1-1; D not certain. Trimming removed 3 bases from V and 3 bases from J, with 23 bases in between. CDR3 length: 17 amino acids. Per germline, CDR1 GTSNPN and CDR2 SVGIG (reference sequence).